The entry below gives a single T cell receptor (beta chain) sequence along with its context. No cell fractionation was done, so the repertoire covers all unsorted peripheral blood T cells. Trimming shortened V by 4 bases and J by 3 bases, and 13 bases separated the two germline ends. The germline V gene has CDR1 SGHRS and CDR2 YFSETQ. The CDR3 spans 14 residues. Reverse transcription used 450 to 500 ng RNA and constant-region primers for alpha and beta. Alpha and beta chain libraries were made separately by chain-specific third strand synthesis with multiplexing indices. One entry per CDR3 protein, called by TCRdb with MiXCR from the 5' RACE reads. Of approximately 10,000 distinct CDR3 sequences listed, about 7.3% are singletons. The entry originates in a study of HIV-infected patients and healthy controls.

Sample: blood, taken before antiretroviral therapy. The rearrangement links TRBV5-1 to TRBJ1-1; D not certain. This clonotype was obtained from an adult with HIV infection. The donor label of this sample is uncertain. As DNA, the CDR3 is TGCGCCAGCAGCCCGTTTTCCGAGGACACTGAAGCTTTCTTT. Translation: CASSPFSEDTEAFF.